The clone carrying this TCR beta chain has at least ten counts. The TCRbeta library was prepared with unique molecular identifiers. In TCRdb, the PCR reads were re-called with MiXCR into one record per CDR3 protein. The sample consists of about a million distinct CDR3 sequences, roughly 29% of them appearing once. V was clipped by 1 base and J by 8 bases, with 11 bases between them. Germline values: CDR1 SQVTM, CDR2 ANQGSEA. The CDR3 covers 12 residues. The sample belongs to a study of T-cell reconstitution after alpha-beta-depleted transplantation in children. Sequencing used PBMCs, mostly from graft donor cells, obtained 360 days after TCRalphabeta/CD19-depleted stem cell transplant. This chain connects TRBV29-1 to TRBJ1-2; the D is unclear. This sequence was found in a boy younger than two who had a stem cell transplant for SCID, so the T cells may come from the graft donor. DNA of the CDR3: TGCAGCGTTGAAGCGGAGGCGCCAGGCTACACCTTC. Its protein is CSVEAEAPGYTF.